The source of this T cell receptor beta chain is a study of Graves' ophthalmopathy and Graves' hyperthyroidism (dated by TCRdb to between 2017 and 2018). In the study overall: Peripheral blood was collected at initial diagnosis, before any treatment. TCR beta repertoire signatures were used to distinguish Graves' ophthalmopathy from Graves' hyperthyroidism and to predict progression to ophthalmopathy. In total, around 140 blood samples were TCR-sequenced: roughly 45 ophthalmopathy, some 75 hyperthyroidism and around 17 hyperthyroidism-to-ophthalmopathy patients. To explore V-J signatures distinguishing ophthalmopathy from hyperthyroidism, a discovery set of under 110 patients (fewer than 45 ophthalmopathy, about 57 stable hyperthyroidism) was enrolled. An independent validation cohort was composed of about 20 hyperthyroidism patients and around 16 patients who later progressed from hyperthyroidism to ophthalmopathy. In roughly six hyperthyroidism patients, the T-cell repertoires found in thyroid tissue were compared with those found in blood. Following sample collection, hyperthyroidism patients were given methimazole at a starting dose of 30 mg daily, and ophthalmopathy patients were given high-dose intravenous methylprednisolone. General study outcomes and caveats: Most expanded thyroid clonotypes with a frequency above 0.001 also appeared in blood, which suggests that blood repertoires may reflect the immune response in the thyroid. In validation, the model predicted ophthalmopathy progression with nearly 71% sensitivity and approximately 75% specificity; some 13 predicted patients were CT-confirmed with GO in a median of about 6.1 months. Sample size was not predetermined statistically, and investigators were not blinded to group allocation. The 13-signature model separated ophthalmopathy from stable hyperthyroidism with approximately 90% sensitivity and around 84% specificity in cross-validation, and 80%/75% in the test set.

A note on this clonotype: There is no known antigen for this receptor. Per-base qualities were not stored, and no clone one base away is much larger.

TCR beta CDR3 regions were amplified from RNA transcripts for repertoire sequencing. The first round of RT-PCR was done with HTBI primers and the Qiagen OneStep RT-PCR kit, and was followed by a second round of multiplex PCR, then size selection and purification. The libraries underwent paired-end sequencing with 100 bp reads on an Illumina HiSeq2000. The original pipeline was this. SOAPnuke was used for read processing, and reads with adapters, uncalled bases, a mean Phred below 15, or no exact constant-primer or identifier match were discarded. High-quality paired reads were merged with COPE v1.2.5. Unique nucleotide sequences were defined as clonotypes and aligned to IMGT TRB V, D and J references using MiTCR v1.1. Only V-J combinations with frequency above 0.0001 were analysed, covering around 99% of repertoires. For each V-J combination, a TCR clonal expansion and chaos score was defined as the ratio of F50 clonal expansion to chaos observed in the TCRdist matrix. Welch's t-statistics and random forest were used to reduce the features to about a dozen V-J combinations, which were then used as input to a naive Bayes classifier. The Morisita-Horn index was used to measure how similar the thyroid and blood repertoires were. TCRdb reprocessing: public reads trimmed at Q25 with fastp, clones called with MiXCR, in-frame beta chains kept. Rows are unified per CDR3 protein, each entry keeping the most common DNA and genes. The authors' filters were not applied to this entry. Across this sample there are about 740,000 distinct CDR3 sequences, with 40% seen only once. Clones ranked in the top ten supply roughly 46% of the sample.

The ophthalmopathy patients had moderately to severely active disease, with a Clinical Activity Score of 3 or higher, a NOSPECS grade of 4 or higher, and a disease duration of less than 3 months. Patients with other autoimmune diseases, uncontrolled infections, pregnancy or lactation were excluded from the study. Diagnosis relied on clinical symptoms, serum thyroxine, TRAb, thyroid ultrasound and orbital computed tomography. Using Ficoll-Paque density gradient centrifugation, PBMCs were isolated from 8.5 to 10 ml of fresh peripheral blood. Trizol reagent was used to extract the total RNA, and its quality was then checked on an Agilent 2100 Bioanalyzer. V ends up 6 bases short and J 0 bases short, with an unmatched junction base count of 5. For CDR1 and CDR2, the germline V gene (reference sequence) lists SGHNT and YYREEE. Measured from the cysteine to the phenylalanine, the CDR3 is 14 residues long. Here the CDR3 DNA is all that survives: 42 bases in frame from base 1.

The receptor chain draws on TRBV5-4 and TRBJ1-1; 7 junctional bases match TRBD1. The sequenced material came from peripheral blood. The clonotype was recovered from an adult man with Graves' ophthalmopathy. The CDR3 here reads CASTMTGMNTEAFF. The nucleotide sequence is given as TGTGCCAGCACCATGACAGGGATGAACACTGAAGCTTTCTTT.